The clone carrying this T cell receptor (beta chain) was counted once. Its antigen is as yet unknown. All the patients suffered relapse after autologous stem cell transplantation, and brentuximab vedotin exposure differed. Sequenced by immunoSEQ multiplex PCR; TCRdb stores in-frame clones only, minus some. Of more than 90,000 clones in the sample, about four fifths were seen once. Germline assignment: CDR1 MNHNY and CDR2 SVGAGI (reference sequence). The CDR3 totals 14 residues. Trimming took 6 bases from V and 5 from J, leaving 16 bases between them. The data were taken from a study of PD-1 blockade in classical Hodgkin lymphoma. Across the whole study: Nivolumab dosed at 3 mg/kg went to patients intravenously every 2 weeks. Study results and caveats: As was reported, newly diagnosed patients showed lower baseline TCR diversity than healthy donors did. Diversity similar to that of newly diagnosed patients was seen at baseline in complete responders. By C4D1, CD4+ diversity increased significantly, especially in complete responders.

This chain joins TRBV6-6 and TRBJ1-2; D might be TRBD1 (5 bases). The receptor's source is a human donor with classical Hodgkin lymphoma. This material consisted of peripheral blood mononuclear cells (PBMCs), taken before the second cycle of nivolumab. This CDR3 reads CASRGGSAGYGYTF. Here the CDR3 DNA reads TGTGCCAGCAGGGGGGGTTCGGCCGGGTATGGCTACACCTTC.